Listed below are T cell receptor beta chains from one sample, sequenced in a study of beta chain features in type 1 diabetes. Assay used: immunoSEQ multiplex PCR; TCRdb lists only in-frame clones, some missing. This sample carries about 710,000 clones, roughly an eighth of them seen once, and the ten largest clones take around 0.04%. Sample: naive CD4+ T cells from blood. These receptor sequences come from a man between 18 and 35 years old with type 1 diabetes. Both conserved end residues are part of each CDR3. The D gene is left open where the match is weak. Size is omitted from some rows. Given values are once, few, many or a class for expanded clones.

d_call j_call v_call clone_size cdr3_aa cdr3_nt
NA TRBJ2-7 TRBV6-4 few CARVHIGSSTYEQYF TGTGCCAGAGTACACATCGGCTCAAGTACCTACGAGCAGTACTTC
TRBD1 TRBJ2-6 TRBV4-1 few CASSRVTGAGANVLTF TGCGCCAGCAGCCGCGTTACAGGGGCTGGGGCCAACGTCCTGACTTTC
NA TRBJ2-7 TRBV28 few CASSSVGGEQYF TGTGCCAGCAGTTCGGTCGGGGGCGAGCAGTACTTC
NA TRBJ2-4 TRBV30 NA CTMERLRFRENIQYF TGTACCATGGAGCGGCTCCGCTTTAGGGAAAACATTCAGTACTTC
NA TRBJ2-1 TRBV9 few CASSPRPDSYNEQFF TGTGCCAGCAGCCCTAGGCCCGACTCCTACAATGAGCAGTTCTTC
TRBD1 TRBJ1-2 TRBV2 few CASSLGQGAQYGYTF TGTGCCAGCAGCCTGGGACAGGGGGCGCAATATGGCTACACCTTC
TRBD1 TRBJ1-2 TRBV25-1 NA CASRPGQGNYGYTF TGTGCCAGCAGACCGGGACAGGGGAACTATGGCTACACCTTC
TRBD2 TRBJ2-5 TRBV5-1 NA CASSPTSSRETQYF TGCGCCAGCAGCCCGACTAGCAGTCGGGAGACCCAGTACTTC
TRBD1 TRBJ2-7 TRBV9 few CASSVTSGTGYEQYF TGTGCCAGCAGCGTAACTAGTGGGACAGGCTACGAGCAGTACTTC
NA TRBJ1-5 TRBV29-1 NA CSVGVGRSNQPQHF TGCAGCGTGGGGGTCGGGAGGAGCAATCAGCCCCAGCATTTT
NA TRBJ2-5 TRBV30 NA CAWSNGETQYF TGTGCCTGGAGTAACGGTGAGACCCAGTACTTC
NA TRBJ2-7 TRBV6-1 few CASSESDGSYEQYF TGTGCCAGCAGTGAGTCGGACGGATCCTACGAGCAGTACTTC
NA TRBJ2-2 TRBV7-9 NA CASSGPGLNTGELFF TGTGCCAGCAGCGGACCCGGATTGAACACCGGGGAGCTGTTTTTT
TRBD2 TRBJ2-2 TRBV7-2 NA CASSLPAGGPVGELFF TGTGCCAGCAGCTTACCGGCGGGGGGGCCCGTCGGGGAGCTGTTTTTT
NA TRBJ2-7 TRBV2 NA CASNPAEFREQYF TGTGCCAGCAACCCAGCGGAGTTTCGAGAGCAGTACTTC
TRBD2 TRBJ2-1 TRBV5-1 NA CASSLEPRSGSLGGNEQFF TGCGCCAGCAGCTTGGAACCCCGAAGCGGGAGTTTAGGGGGCAATGAGCAGTTCTTC
TRBD1 TRBJ2-2 TRBV9 NA CASSTRDQGQGHTGELFF TGTGCCAGCAGCACGAGGGATCAAGGACAGGGACACACCGGGGAGCTGTTTTTT
TRBD1 TRBJ1-1 TRBV7-2 few CASSPRQGGGMNTEAFF TGTGCCAGCAGCCCTCGGCAGGGGGGGGGCATGAACACTGAAGCTTTCTTT
TRBD1 TRBJ1-4 TRBV2 NA CASSVRDRANEKLFF TGTGCCAGCAGTGTCCGGGACAGGGCTAATGAAAAACTGTTTTTT
NA TRBJ1-1 TRBV5-1 few CASSSSGRGTEAFF TGCGCCAGCAGCTCTTCAGGGAGGGGCACTGAAGCTTTCTTT
NA TRBJ1-1 TRBV28 NA CASILPGGTEAFF TGTGCCAGCATTTTACCCGGGGGCACTGAAGCTTTCTTT
NA TRBJ1-1 TRBV6-5 NA CASSLGQTLNTEAFF TGTGCCAGCAGCCTTGGACAGACTTTGAACACTGAAGCTTTCTTT
TRBD1 TRBJ1-1 TRBV29-1 NA CSVAQDRDNTEAFF TGCAGCGTTGCTCAGGACAGGGATAACACTGAAGCTTTCTTT
NA TRBJ1-2 TRBV6-7 NA CASSYSSGVPYGYTF TGTGCCAGCAGTTACTCGTCAGGGGTACCCTATGGCTACACCTTC
NA TRBJ2-7 TRBV23-1 few CASSRTEYEQYF TGCGCCAGCAGTCGGACAGAATACGAGCAGTACTTC
NA TRBJ1-5 TRBV5-1 NA CASSLGEKQPQHF TGCGCCAGCAGCTTGGGGGAGAAGCAGCCCCAGCATTTT
TRBD1 TRBJ2-3 TRBV25-1 few CASSGDWGTGGITDTQYF TGTGCCAGCAGTGGCGATTGGGGGACAGGGGGAATCACAGATACGCAGTATTTT
TRBD1 TRBJ1-2 TRBV4-1 NA CASSQEGRGRDGYTF TGCGCCAGCAGCCAAGAAGGCAGGGGGCGGGATGGCTACACCTTC
NA TRBJ2-3 TRBV30 few CAWTPPRGSTDTQYF TGTGCCTGGACACCACCCCGGGGCAGCACAGATACGCAGTATTTT
TRBD1 TRBJ2-1 TRBV19 NA CASTGTGFNEQFF TGTGCCAGTACCGGGACAGGTTTCAATGAGCAGTTCTTC
NA TRBJ1-5 TRBV7-9 NA CASSLDRAVDQPQHF TGTGCCAGCAGCTTAGACAGAGCTGTAGATCAGCCCCAGCATTTT
NA TRBJ1-1 TRBV7-9 NA CASSLQGPTEAFF TGTGCCAGCAGCTTACAGGGCCCCACTGAAGCTTTCTTT